This T cell receptor (beta chain) was sequenced during a study of blood T cells in healthy people across ages (dated by TCRdb to the mid-2010s). Regarding the complete study: In model experiments, template switching captured roughly one uniquely barcoded TCR beta cDNA molecule for every two T cells. The donors were split into four age groups: young (average about 16 years), middle-aged (39), aged (roughly 68) and long-lived (about 74). The study analyzed two additional independent replicas of 1 million unique cDNA reads from the same blood draw for two donors, one aged 18 to 30 and one aged 80 or older. The study measured age-related changes in TCR beta repertoire diversity using deep sequencing normalized with unique cDNA molecular identifiers. Overall study outcomes, separate from this receptor: Estimates of total diversity based on one million sequenced T cells were regarded as lower bounds and as underestimates. Compared with the aged group, the long-lived group had more naive CD4+ T cells, fewer expanded clones and increased TCR diversity, a pattern suggesting age selection. Because the CMV infection status of the donors was unknown, age-related changes in expanded clonotypes may potentially have been confounded. There was a strong correlation between observed TCR beta diversity and the percentage of naive T cells measured by flow cytometry. Since profiling was done on bulk unsorted PBMCs, naive and antigen-experienced compartments could not be conclusively compared. Observed TCR beta diversity per million T cells fell roughly linearly with age, and a significant reduction was already apparent by age around 44.

Libraries were built with 5' RACE. The reads were generated on an Illumina HiSeq 2500. A second roughly 6 to 12 cycle PCR used a sample-barcoded 5' primer and a J-beta primer mix. A template-switch 5' adaptor carrying 12 random nucleotides introduced a unique molecular identifier onto each TCR beta cDNA molecule. Each sample yielded at least 3 million CDR3-containing paired-end reads. The Mint cDNA synthesis kit, primed by a TRBC-specific oligonucleotide, was used to synthesize first-strand cDNA from all RNA. All cDNA was treated with uracil-DNA glycosylase and then went through a first 18-cycle PCR with the universal primers M1SS and BC2_uni_R. On the study's bioinformatics: Each sample was normalized by randomly selecting 1 million high-quality reads, each carrying a distinct molecular identifier. Reads with shared molecular identifiers were discarded instead of being binned into consensus sequences. MiTCR, with a Q25 quality threshold and the strictest error-elimination algorithm, was used for CDR3 identification, clonotype clustering and error correction. A nonparametric unseen species model using Euler transformation provided a lower-bound estimate of total TCR beta diversity. The public sequencing data were trimmed at Q25 with fastp and processed into clonotypes with MiXCR by TCRdb, which kept only in-frame beta chains. Each CDR3 protein gets just one entry, which takes the most common genes and DNA from the rows behind it. TCRdb assigned the V and J calls; the authors' analysis was not used. This sample lists about 760,000 distinct CDR3 sequences; 20% to 30% were detected once. The ten largest clones capture just under 9.5% of the sample.

Only a few counts were recorded for this clonotype. No cognate antigen has been identified for it. The record has no base qualities; no much larger clone is one base away. Donors were around 37 systemically healthy Caucasian individuals from Russia aged 6 to 90 years. Each donor gave 8 to 10 milliliters of peripheral blood, collected into EDTA-treated Vacutainer tubes. PBMCs were isolated by Ficoll-Paque density-gradient centrifugation, with at least 7 million obtained per sample. Total RNA, at least 6 micrograms per sample, was extracted from PBMCs with Trizol reagent. Naive CD45RAhigh/CD27high T cell percentages were measured by flow cytometry on a PBMC aliquot from every donor. These data also formed part of another study, on T cells of mothers and their children. As that second study puts it: Nine systemically healthy Caucasian individuals, comprising three mothers and their six children, were included as donors. cDNA synthesis consumed the entire amount of extracted RNA, loaded at approximately 1.6 ug RNA in each 15 ul reaction. In the second PCR, the M1S primer introduced both the sample barcodes and 2-4 random nucleotides. Over 8.5 million TCR beta CDR3 reads were obtained for each mother, and approximately 2.9 million reads were obtained for each child. In both related and unrelated pairs, thymic selection shapes the output of TCR recombination in a similar way, with inherited differences having only a minor effect. Related mother-child pairs always showed normalized repertoire overlap that was slightly higher than in unrelated mother-child pairs, though the difference was never significant. No persistent microchimeric T cell clones were found, with a detection sensitivity of approximately 110 clones per million clonotypes. Deep NGS was used in the study to compare the TCR beta repertoires of mothers and children and to look for features that separate related mother-child pairs from unrelated individuals. Mothers averaged roughly 40 +/- 4 years of age and children averaged around 10 +/- 4 years. After adapter ligation was performed with NEBNext reagents, the libraries were sequenced on an Illumina HiSeq 2000 with 100+100 nt paired-end reads. To prevent cross-contamination, the mother and child libraries were prepared one month apart and sequenced in separate runs. Each donor had between 500,000 and 2,000,000 distinct TCR beta clonotypes identified. Naive TCR beta clonotypes were estimated from low-frequency clonotypes matched to each donor's FACS-determined naive share, without sorting.

The clonotype comes from a boy aged 5-17 years in good health. The specimen sequenced was blood.

The DNA sequence is TGCGCCAGCAGCCAAGATAGCGGGGAGCCGGAAAAACTGTTTTTT. Its amino acids are CASSQDSGEPEKLFF. The V and J segments used are TRBV4-1 and TRBJ1-4, with no D gene named confidently. V was cut back by 0 bases and J by 8 bases, leaving a gap of 13 bases between them. From the germline V gene, CDR1 is MGHRA and CDR2 is YSYEKL. From its cysteine to its phenylalanine, the CDR3 spans 15 amino acids. The sequence is cut down to CDR3 DNA, 45 bases in frame from base 1.